This entry describes one T cell receptor (beta chain). This specimen comes from a study of blood T cells in healthy people across ages. Using a J-beta primer mix together with a sample-barcoded 5' primer, a second PCR was run for roughly 6 to 11 cycles. TCRdb passed the 5' RACE reads through MiXCR, listing each CDR3 protein once. The table lists approximately 730,000 distinct CDR3 sequences, 53% of them singletons, with roughly 37% in the top ten. Each donor was a healthy Caucasian individual from Russia, aged about 6 to 95. The V end lost 5 bases, the J end lost 5 bases, and 9 bases lay between the germline ends. From germline, CDR1 is DFQATT and CDR2 SNEGSKA (reference sequence). This CDR3 comprises 11 residues.

The specimen sequenced was blood. V and J are TRBV20-1 and TRBJ2-5; D uncertain. This TCR was recovered from an elderly man in good health. CDR3 amino acids: CSAPEVETQYF. The DNA of the CDR3 is TGCAGTGCTCCAGAGGTGGAGACCCAGTACTTC.